These 21 T cell receptor beta chains share one sample of origin, sequenced in a study of blood T cell repertoires in COVID-19. This table comes from immunoSEQ multiplex PCR, and its TCRdb copy is limited to in-frame clones, with some not included. The sample lists approximately 250,000 clones, 70% to 90% seen once, with 0.95% to 1.5% in the top ten. The sample was PBMCs or T cells enriched from blood (not recorded which). The receptors come from a woman in her thirties or forties with acute COVID-19.

This chain links TRBV28 with TRBJ2-2; 10 bases are shared with TRBD1. The V gene end was trimmed by 6 bases and the J gene end by 6 bases; junction bases not matched to a gene: 19. CDR1 MDHEN and CDR2 SYDVKM come from the germline V gene. The CDR3 covers 19 residues. The CDR3 region has the DNA TGTGCCAGCAGCATTCCCGTGGACAGGGGGTGGGAATCGGCCGGGGAGCTGTTTTTT. Protein product: CASSIPVDRGWESAGELFF.

The chain recombines TRBV6-5 with TRBJ2-1; D is possibly TRBD2 (6 bases). This CDR3 has 14 residues. V lost 4 bases and J lost 6, with 13 bases in between. Germline values: CDR1 MNHEY, CDR2 SVGAGI. The CDR3 loop reads CASSWGERFNEQFF. Here the CDR3 DNA reads TGTGCCAGCAGTTGGGGGGAGAGGTTCAATGAGCAGTTCTTC.

The chain uses TRBV3-1 (or the pseudogene TRBV3-2) and TRBJ1-4, with 8 bases lining up with TRBD1. The CDR3 has 14 amino acids. Per germline, CDR1 LGHDT and CDR2 YNNKEL (reference sequence). Unmatched junction bases numbered 9, after V lost 7 bases and J lost 8 bases. The CDR3 protein is CASTLRTGSEKLFF. The CDR3 DNA reads as TGTGCCAGCACCCTGAGGACAGGGTCGGAAAAACTGTTTTTT.

This chain joins TRBV18 and TRBJ1-2; D is ambiguous. V was shortened by 2 bases and J by 0 bases, with 4 bases between the two germline ends. There are 13 residues in the CDR3. Germline CDR1 and CDR2: KGHSH and LQKENI. Here the CDR3 DNA reads TGTGCCAGCTCACCAGAGCCTAACTATGGCTACACCTTC. Translating gives CASSPEPNYGYTF.

The genes are TRBV6-6 and TRBJ2-1; D gene ambiguous. V dropped 0 bases and J dropped 8 bases, with 5 bases sitting between them. Germline assignment: CDR1 MNHNY and CDR2 SVGAGI (reference sequence). The CDR3 loop spans 12 amino acids. CDR3 in amino acids: CASSYSGDEQFF. The CDR3 DNA reads TGTGCCAGCAGTTACTCGGGCGATGAGCAGTTCTTC.

In its sample, this clone was seen once. This chain links TRBV21-1 with TRBJ1-2. TRBV21-1 is a documented pseudogene. This CDR3 has 16 amino acids. The CDR3 DNA reads TGTGCCAGCAGCAAAGAGGAGACATGGTATGCGGGGGGCTACACCTTC. Translated: CASSKEETWYAGGYTF.

The chain recombines TRBV5-1 with TRBJ2-1; D may be TRBD2 (5 bases). V lost 0 bases and J lost 8, with 18 bases in between. The CDR3 contains 16 residues. Looked up from germline, CDR1 is SGHRS and CDR2 is YFSETQ. Here the CDR3 DNA reads TGCGCCAGCAGCTTGGGGTCTGCTAGCCGCGGCGATGAGCAGTTCTTC. This translates into CASSLGSASRGDEQFF.

CDR3 nucleotide sequence: TGTGCCAGCAATCGCGTCCTAGACACCATATATTTT. Protein: CASNRVLDTIYF. The chain is built from TRBV2 and TRBJ1-3; no definite D call. The germline V gene encodes CDR1 SNHLY and CDR2 FYNNEI. V was clipped by 7 bases and J by 8 bases, with 12 bases between them. The CDR3 consists of 12 residues.

Concerning this clone itself: Other DNA sequences from this sample encode an identical CDR3 as well. The genes are TRBV3-1 (or the pseudogene TRBV3-2) and TRBJ1-1; 9 bases agree with TRBD1. The CDR3 covers 13 residues. Per the germline V gene, CDR1 is LGHDT and CDR2 is YNNKEL (reference sequence). Trimming cost V 4 bases and J 3 bases; bases outside gene matches: 0. The CDR3, as DNA: TGTGCCAGCAGCCGACAGGGGGACACTGAAGCTTTCTTT. Residues: CASSRQGDTEAFF.

This clone came up once. J is TRBJ1-2 and V is TRBV3-1 (or the pseudogene TRBV3-2); a possible D gene is TRBD1 (5 bases). Germline values: CDR1 LGHDT, CDR2 YNNKEL (reference sequence). Trimming removed 1 base at V and 5 bases at J, with 17 bases between. This CDR3 comprises 16 residues. For the CDR3, the DNA is TGTGCCAGCAGCCAAGGTCGGGGGGGGATCCCATATGGCTACACCTTC. Amino acids: CASSQGRGGIPYGYTF.

The CDR3 protein is CATGAGSQMNTGELFF. DNA for the CDR3: TGTGCCACCGGCGCGGGGAGTCAGATGAACACCGGGGAGCTGTTTTTT. J is TRBJ2-2 and V is TRBV24-1; a weak D match, TRBD2 (6 bases). In germline, CDR1 is KGHDR, CDR2 SFDVKD. This CDR3 contains 16 residues. V was cut by 9 bases and J by 1 base, with 17 bases left in between.

The chain carries TRBV11-3 and TRBJ2-5; TRBD2 is a possible D gene (6 bases). V dropped 3 bases and J dropped 3 bases, with 8 bases sitting between them. The CDR3 contains 13 residues. CDR1 and CDR2 from the germline V gene are SGHNT and YENEEA. The CDR3: CASSFTGEETQYF. CDR3 nucleotides: TGTGCCAGCAGCTTTACGGGGGAAGAGACCCAGTACTTC.

The CDR3: CASTKGTENTEAFF. CDR3 in DNA: TGTGCCAGTACTAAAGGGACAGAAAACACTGAAGCTTTCTTT. The J gene is TRBJ1-1, the V gene TRBV19, with 7 nucleotides matching TRBD1. Germline assignment: CDR1 LNHDA and CDR2 SQIVND (reference sequence). Unmatched junction bases numbered 7, after V lost 7 bases and J lost 2 bases. The CDR3 is 14 residues long.

The CDR3 nucleotides read TGTGCCAGCAGCGCCGGGACTAGTGAGTCAGATACGCAGTATTTT. Residues: CASSAGTSESDTQYF. The chain uses TRBV11-2 and TRBJ2-3; TRBD2 matches 8 bases. V lost 5 bases to trimming and J lost 4 bases; unmatched junction nucleotides: 8. The germline V gene encodes CDR1 SGHAT and CDR2 FQNNGV. The length of the CDR3 is 15 residues.

This chain's CDR3 is CASSHEGVWDTIYF. In DNA, the CDR3 is TGTGCCAGCAGCCACGAGGGGGTTTGGGACACCATATATTTT. This sequence joins TRBV3-1 (or the pseudogene TRBV3-2) and TRBJ1-3, with D possibly matching TRBD1 (6 bases). This CDR3 spans 14 amino acids. V gave up 3 bases and J gave up 8 bases, with 14 bases separating them. Germline CDR1 and CDR2: LGHDT and YNNKEL (reference sequence).

This sequence joins TRBV18 and TRBJ1-3; D perhaps matches TRBD1 (5 bases). In germline, CDR1 is KGHSH, CDR2 LQKENI. CDR3 length: 15 amino acids. The V gene lost 6 bases and the J gene lost 0 bases, with 12 bases spanning the gap. CDR3 DNA sequence: TGTGCCAGCTCCGGGCGGGGGAGCTCTGGAAACACCATATATTTT. This encodes CASSGRGSSGNTIYF.

This chain uses TRBV25-1 with TRBJ1-3; D uncertain. CDR1 MGHDK and CDR2 SYGVNS come from the germline V gene. The CDR3 totals 15 residues. Between the trimmed V and J ends, which lost 4 bases and 0 bases, there was a span of 10 bases. CDR3 loop: CASSVLSFSGNTIYF. CDR3 nucleotide sequence: TGTGCCAGCAGTGTTTTGTCGTTCTCTGGAAACACCATATATTTT.

The chain joins TRBV24-1 to TRBJ2-2; D is ambiguous. CDR3 length equals 15 residues. V lost 9 bases and J 3 bases, leaving 16 bases between the germline ends. CDR1 KGHDR and CDR2 SFDVKD come from the germline V gene. The CDR3 loop reads CATARFYTYTGELFF. DNA of the CDR3: TGTGCCACCGCGAGGTTTTACACTTACACCGGGGAGCTGTTTTTT.

The CDR3 here is CARSLDTEYEQYV. The CDR3 DNA reads TGTGCCAGAAGCTTGGACACCGAATACGAGCAGTACGTC. The V gene is TRBV5-3, the J gene TRBJ2-7; no definite D call. TRBV5-3 is sorted into the ORF group, with uncertain function. This CDR3 spans 13 amino acids. V lost 0 bases, J lost 4 bases, and 8 bases lay in between.

CDR3 in amino acids: CASSPPSGSPGTQYF. CDR3 sequence (DNA): TGTGCCAGCTCACCACCTAGCGGGAGCCCAGGGACCCAGTACTTC. This chain joins TRBV18 and TRBJ2-5; 9 nucleotides match TRBD2. CDR1 KGHSH and CDR2 LQKENI come from the germline V gene. This CDR3 is built from 15 residues. Germline trimming cut 0 bases from V and 7 bases from J; bases unmatched to any gene: 6.

V and J are TRBV24-1 and TRBJ2-5; 8 bases agree with TRBD1. Losses at the gene ends were 4 bases for V and 5 bases for J; bases not matched to a gene: 8. There are 15 residues in the CDR3. The germline V gene has CDR1 KGHDR and CDR2 SFDVKD. This CDR3 is CATSEPGQARETQYF. The CDR3 nucleotides are TGTGCCACCAGTGAGCCGGGACAGGCGCGGGAGACCCAGTACTTC.